The sequence of this T cell receptor (beta chain) was determined in a study of cytomegalovirus exposure and HLA in healthy donors. Findings of the study overall: When a later analysis compared HLA-associated TCR beta chains with equally common others, the HLA-associated chains turned out to be more clonally expanded and to have lower generation probabilities. TCR beta V- and J-gene trimming was later associated with a missense DCLRE1C variant.

PCR employed 60 Vbeta and 13 Jbeta primers. Produced via immunoSEQ multiplex PCR; TCRdb's table is partial and in-frame only. The sample has more than 140,000 clones, roughly 82% seen once. This CDR3 is 14 amino acids long. Trimming took off 4 bases at V and 1 base at J, with 9 bases between the two ends. Germline V gene data show CDR1 as ENHRY and CDR2 as SYGVKD. Worth noting for this clone: The antigen remains unidentified.

The sample comprised PBMCs. V usage is TRBV10-3 and J usage is TRBJ2-3; D is possibly TRBD2 (5 bases). This TCR was sampled from a man aged 25 to 45 in good health and CMV-seropositive. The CDR3 is CAISAERGTDTQYF. DNA for the CDR3: TGTGCCATCAGTGCGGAGAGGGGCACAGATACGCAGTATTTT.